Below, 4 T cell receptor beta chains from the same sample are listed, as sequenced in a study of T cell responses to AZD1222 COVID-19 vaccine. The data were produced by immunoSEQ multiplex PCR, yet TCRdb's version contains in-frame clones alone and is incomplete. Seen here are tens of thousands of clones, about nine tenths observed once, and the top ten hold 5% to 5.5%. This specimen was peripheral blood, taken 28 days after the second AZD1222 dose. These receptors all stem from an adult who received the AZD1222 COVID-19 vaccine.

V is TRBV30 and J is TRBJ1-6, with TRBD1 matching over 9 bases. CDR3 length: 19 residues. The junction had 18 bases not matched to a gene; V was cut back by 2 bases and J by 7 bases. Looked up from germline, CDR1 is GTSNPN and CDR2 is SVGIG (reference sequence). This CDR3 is CAWSWVFGGQGPINSPLHF. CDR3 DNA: TGTGCCTGGAGTTGGGTTTTTGGGGGACAGGGCCCTATAAATTCACCCCTCCACTTT.

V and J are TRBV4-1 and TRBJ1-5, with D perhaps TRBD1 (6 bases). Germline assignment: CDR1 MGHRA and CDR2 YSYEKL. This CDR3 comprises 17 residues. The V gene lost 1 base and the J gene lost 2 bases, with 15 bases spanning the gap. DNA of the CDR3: TGCGCCAGCAGCCAAGTGGCGGGGGGCTCGGGCAATCAGCCCCAGCATTTT. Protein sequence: CASSQVAGGSGNQPQHF.

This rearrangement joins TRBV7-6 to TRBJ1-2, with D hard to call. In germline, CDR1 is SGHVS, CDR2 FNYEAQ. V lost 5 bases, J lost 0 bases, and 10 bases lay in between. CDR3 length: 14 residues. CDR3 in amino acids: CASSQDQANYGYTF. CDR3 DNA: TGTGCCAGCAGCCAGGACCAAGCTAACTATGGCTACACCTTC.

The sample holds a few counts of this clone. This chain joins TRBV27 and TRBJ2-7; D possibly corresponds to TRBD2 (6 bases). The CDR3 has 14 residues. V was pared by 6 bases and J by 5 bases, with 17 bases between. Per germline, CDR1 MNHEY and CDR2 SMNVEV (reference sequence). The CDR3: CASSAWRVGHEQYF. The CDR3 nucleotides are TGTGCCAGCAGCGCGTGGAGGGTCGGCCACGAGCAGTACTTC.